This entry features one T cell receptor beta chain sequence. CDR3 length: 14 amino acids. V was cut by 3 bases and J by 2 bases, with 8 bases left in between. The germline gives CDR1 MDHEN, CDR2 SYDVKM. The sample originates from a study of cytomegalovirus exposure and HLA in healthy donors. A multiplex PCR was run with 60 Vbeta primers and 13 Jbeta primers. TCRdb's table, derived via immunoSEQ multiplex PCR, lists solely in-frame clones and lacks some. Here the sample spans roughly 130,000 clones, around four fifths being singletons. The sample comprised PBMCs. This receptor was taken from a male donor in good health and CMV-seropositive. The chain joins TRBV28 to TRBJ1-5, with D uncertain. The CDR3 nucleotides read TGTGCCAGCAGTTTCGGGGTAGGCAATCAGCCCCAGCATTTT. This gives the protein CASSFGVGNQPQHF. Drawing the rest from reference TRBV28 and TRBJ1-5, the complete variable domain is DVKVTQSSRYLVKRTGEKVFLECVQDMDHENMFWYRQDPGLGLRLIYFSYDVKMKEKGDIPEGYSVSREKKERFSLILESASTNQTSMYLCASSFGVGNQPQHFGDGTRLSIL.